This T cell receptor (beta chain) was captured in a study of T cell responses to AZD1222 COVID-19 vaccine (dated by TCRdb to the early 2020s). With regard to the full study: AZD1222 recipients with second doses at about 4 weeks or about 12 weeks were pooled, because spike-specific TCR depth and breadth did not differ between schedules. A total of over 230 trial participants underwent TCR sequencing, of whom around 200 received two doses of AZD1222 and approximately 25 received two doses of the MenACWY control vaccine. Trial participants were enrolled into age subgroups of 18-55, 56-69 and 70-plus years, which contained about 150, 27 and 61 TCR-sequenced participants, respectively.

With respect to this clone: Its antigen specificity is not known. Base-call qualities are not available, and no considerably larger clone is one nucleotide away.

The CDR3 regions of human TCRbeta chains were analyzed by immunosequencing. On the authors' methods: Repertoire TCRs were checked for matches against a reference library of SARS-CoV-2-specific TCRs that had been generated using the MIRA antigen-specificity platform. Breadth meant the fraction of unique TCRs that were SARS-CoV-2-associated, whereas depth meant the fraction of total T cells that were SARS-CoV-2-associated. Each spike-specific TCR was assigned to its reactive spike region and to a CD4 or CD8 class using the MIRA data. Log10-transformed breadth and depth values were compared by one-way ANOVA with Sidak's multiple comparisons tests. TCRdb took over this immuneACCESS table, retaining in-frame rearrangements with V and J assigned. Such tables are incomplete; in checked studies, under half of the missing clones stem from an unresolved V gene, and the remainder is unexplained. That table furnishes V, J and clone size, whereas the DNA furnished D and trimming. This sample has about 170,000 clones in its table, and 87% of those were observed once. The ten top clones hold about 3% of the sample.

Overall study results and their limits: No day 14 peak-response samples were available, so repertoires were characterized only after the peak T cell response. Participants were mostly white British and included more females than males, and it was suggested by the authors that clonal diversity may have been underestimated. Conclusions about previously exposed vaccinees were limited because only six AZD1222 recipients were SARS-CoV-2 seropositive at baseline. CD4 TCRs associated with the vaccine covered the entire spike protein, and the dominant responses were in regions 160-218 and 743-854. Reportedly, close to half of the unique spike-specific TCRs recognized epitopes lying outside the regions that are mutated in the B.1.351 and B.1.1.7 variants. The 56-69-year group was small, and its depth increase did not reach significance, likely because of low power. After two AZD1222 doses, both the breadth and the depth of spike-specific TCRs were significantly higher than at day 0 and than in MenACWY recipients.

What this sample's time point label stands for: baseline before first vaccination. Vaccinee samples came from UK trials COV001 and COV002, including a single-blind randomized controlled phase 2/3 trial of AZD1222 (ChAdOx1 nCoV-19) in healthy adults. For TCRbeta chain sequencing, PBMC samples from trial participants were taken at day 0 and at day 28 after the second dose. V and J lose 5 bases and 8 bases, and a span of 18 bases separates them. CDR1 SEHNR and CDR2 FQNEAQ were looked up in the germline V gene (reference sequence). From the cysteine through the phenylalanine, the CDR3 covers 15 amino acids. The only DNA kept is the CDR3, 45 bases in frame from the first base.

The sequence links TRBV7-9 to TRBJ1-4; the D gene remains uncertain. The TCR was taken from an adult in good health. The sequencing used peripheral blood, collected on day 0 of AZD1222 vaccination. The DNA is as follows: TGTGCCAGCAGCGAACAGCGGCGGTCTTCGGAAAAACTGTTTTTT. It translates to CASSEQRRSSEKLFF. Reference TRBV7-9 and TRBJ1-4 genes cover what lies past the CDR3, so the full variable domain is DTGVSQNPRHKITKRGQNVTFRCDPISEHNRLYWYRQTLGQGPEFLTYFQNEAQLEKSRLLSDRFSAERPKGSFSTLEIQRTEQGDSAMYLCASSEQRRSSEKLFFGSGTQLSVL.